This TCR beta chain was obtained from a study of spatial heterogeneity in lung cancer. Germline CDR1 and CDR2: KGHDR and SFDVKD. V lost 4 bases, J lost 6 bases, and 12 bases stayed unmatched. The CDR3 spans 17 residues. Study-level findings and limits: Resection blood, more than follow-up blood, showed ubiquitous expanded tumor TCRs.

TCRdb processed the 5' RACE reads anew with MiXCR; each CDR3 protein has one entry. The sample has around 89,000 distinct CDR3 sequences; approximately 12% are singletons. Time point in this sample: sample taken at primary tumor resection. The approximately 77 donors had untreated early-stage non-small cell lung cancer. The input material, whole RNA from tumor, nontumor lung or frozen PBMC, was sequenced unsorted. This clonotype was found many times. The target antigen is unknown. The receptor comes from a male donor with early-stage non-small cell lung cancer. The source was PBMCs, collected at surgery. The V gene is TRBV24-1, the J gene TRBJ2-3; 10 positions agree with TRBD2. The CDR3 coding sequence is TGTGCCACCAGTGACCGAGGCCTAGCGGGAGAAGTCGATACGCAGTATTTT. This codes for CATSDRGLAGEVDTQYF.